The T cell receptor beta chain described here comes from a study of T cell repertoires in cytomegalovirus infection. Study-wide context: A matching HLA type, together with CMV infection, was signaled by public TCR beta signatures.

Trimming shortened V by 7 bases and J by 5 bases, and 19 bases separated the two germline ends. The CDR3 runs 15 residues. From germline, CDR1 is ENHRY and CDR2 SYGVKD. TCRdb fed the reads into MiXCR, producing one record per CDR3 protein. The sample yields about 180,000 distinct CDR3 sequences, approximately 15% seen once. With regard to this clonotype: Its antigen remains unknown.

Notes on the study in general: CMV-specific HLA-C-restricted TCR beta clonotypes dominated the ex vivo response. Cumulative frequency of public TCR beta families picked out carriers of CMV plus the relevant HLA.

The sequence came from a human donor in good health (CMV status not recorded). Some clones in this sample may be carry-over from other donors' samples. The V call is TRBV10-3, the J call TRBJ2-3, with unresolved D. Sequencing was carried out using PBMCs. The CDR3 DNA sequence: TGTGCCATCACCGACGGTCTATCAAGCCGAGATACGCAGTATTTT. Protein sequence: CAITDGLSSRDTQYF.